This T cell receptor (beta chain) was profiled in a study of shared clonotypes between healthy human individuals. Repertoires were generated with immunoSEQ multiplex PCR, while TCRdb's copy carries only in-frame clones and drops some. The sample includes about half a million clones, 65% to 85% of them seen just once. Germline CDR1 SGDLS, CDR2 YYNGEE. CDR3 length equals 16 residues. The V end lost 4 bases, the J end lost 1 base, and 15 bases lay between the germline ends. The chain uses TRBV9 and TRBJ2-1, with D perhaps matching TRBD2 (6 bases). Sequencing was performed on PBMCs. The source of this sequence is a middle-aged woman in good health. Some clones in this sample may be carry-over from other donors' samples. The CDR3 DNA is TGTGCCAGCAGCACCCAGGGAGGACTTTCCTACAATGAGCAGTTCTTC. It yields the protein CASSTQGGLSYNEQFF.